One sample yielded the 5 T cell receptor beta chains listed below, sequenced in a study of T-cell reconstitution after alpha-beta-depleted transplantation in children. Library preparation (for TCRbeta) was performed with unique molecular identifiers. One entry per CDR3 protein, called by TCRdb with MiXCR from the PCR reads. The table includes a few hundred thousand distinct CDR3 sequences, 15% to 20% detected once. The sample was PBMCs, mostly from graft donor cells, taken 360 days after TCRalphabeta/CD19-depleted stem cell transplant. These TCRs come from a boy less than two years old who had a stem cell transplant for Wiskott-Aldrich syndrome, so the T cells may come from the graft donor.

The chain is built from TRBV5-1 and TRBJ2-1; 9 bases map to TRBD2. From germline, CDR1 is SGHRS and CDR2 YFSETQ. The CDR3 is 17 residues long. The junction had 9 bases not matched to a gene; V was cut back by 1 base and J by 4 bases. DNA for the CDR3: TGCGCCAGCAGCTTGACTAGCGGGCGACCCCAATACAATGAGCAGTTCTTC. It encodes CASSLTSGRPQYNEQFF.

This clonotype was seen only a few times. The chain employs TRBV24-1 and TRBJ2-3; D may be TRBD2 (6 bases). The germline V and J ends were trimmed by 7 bases and 3 bases, with 10 bases remaining between them. The germline V gene has CDR1 KGHDR and CDR2 SFDVKD. There are 13 residues in the CDR3. This chain's CDR3 is CATSLGTTDTQYF. The CDR3 region has the DNA TGTGCCACCAGCCTCGGGACTACAGATACGCAGTATTTT.

The rearrangement links TRBV20-1 to TRBJ2-1, with 8 bases aligning to TRBD2. The V gene's germline CDR1 is DFQATT and CDR2 SNEGSKA (reference sequence). CDR3 length: 14 residues. With 1 base clipped from V and 8 bases from J, the junction kept 7 bases outside the gene matches. DNA for the CDR3: TGCAGTGCTAGAGTTAGCGGGGCTCTAGATGAGCAGTTCTTC. Translating gives CSARVSGALDEQFF.

V is TRBV6-1 and J is TRBJ1-3, with D unclear. The V and J ends lost 6 bases and 0 bases respectively, with 9 bases between them. From germline, CDR1 is MNHNS and CDR2 SASEGT. CDR3 length: 14 residues. This CDR3 reads CASRRGFSGNTIYF. The DNA of the CDR3 is TGTGCCAGCAGGCGCGGATTCTCTGGAAACACCATATATTTT.

In its sample, this clonotype was seen many times. The chain uses TRBV9 and TRBJ2-1, with TRBD2 identical over 7 bases. CDR1 is SGDLS and CDR2 is YYNGEE in the germline V gene. V shed 0 bases and J 7 bases; nucleotides not matched to a gene: 16. This CDR3 has 18 residues. The CDR3 DNA sequence: TGTGCCAGCAGCGTAGAAGCCAAACTGGGGCAGGGAGGGAATGAGCAGTTCTTC. Translation gives CASSVEAKLGQGGNEQFF.